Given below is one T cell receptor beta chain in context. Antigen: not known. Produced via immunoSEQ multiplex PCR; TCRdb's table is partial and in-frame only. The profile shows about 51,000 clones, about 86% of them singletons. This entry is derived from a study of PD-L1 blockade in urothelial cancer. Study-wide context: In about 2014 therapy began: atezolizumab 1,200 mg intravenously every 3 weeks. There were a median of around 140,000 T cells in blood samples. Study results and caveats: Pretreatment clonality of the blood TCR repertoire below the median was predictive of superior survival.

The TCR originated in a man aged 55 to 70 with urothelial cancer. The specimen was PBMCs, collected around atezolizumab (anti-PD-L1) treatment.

In DNA, the CDR3 is TGTGCCAAGACAGAGAACTATGGCTACACCTTC. Protein: CAKTENYGYTF. The chain couples TRBV2 to TRBJ1-2, with D perhaps matching TRBD1 (5 bases). V was clipped by 10 bases and J by 2 bases, with 8 bases between them. This CDR3 spans 11 amino acids. Germline V gene data show CDR1 as SNHLY and CDR2 as FYNNEI.